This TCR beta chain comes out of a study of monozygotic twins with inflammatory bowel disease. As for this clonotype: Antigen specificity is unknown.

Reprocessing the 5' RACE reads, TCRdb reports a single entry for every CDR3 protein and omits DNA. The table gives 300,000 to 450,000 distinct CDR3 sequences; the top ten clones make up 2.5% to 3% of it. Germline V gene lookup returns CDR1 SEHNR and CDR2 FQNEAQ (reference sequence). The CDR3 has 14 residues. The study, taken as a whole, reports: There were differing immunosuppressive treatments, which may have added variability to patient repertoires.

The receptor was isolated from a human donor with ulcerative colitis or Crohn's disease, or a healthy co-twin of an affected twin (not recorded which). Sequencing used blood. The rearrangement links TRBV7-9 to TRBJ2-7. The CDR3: CASSLSLYSSEQYF.